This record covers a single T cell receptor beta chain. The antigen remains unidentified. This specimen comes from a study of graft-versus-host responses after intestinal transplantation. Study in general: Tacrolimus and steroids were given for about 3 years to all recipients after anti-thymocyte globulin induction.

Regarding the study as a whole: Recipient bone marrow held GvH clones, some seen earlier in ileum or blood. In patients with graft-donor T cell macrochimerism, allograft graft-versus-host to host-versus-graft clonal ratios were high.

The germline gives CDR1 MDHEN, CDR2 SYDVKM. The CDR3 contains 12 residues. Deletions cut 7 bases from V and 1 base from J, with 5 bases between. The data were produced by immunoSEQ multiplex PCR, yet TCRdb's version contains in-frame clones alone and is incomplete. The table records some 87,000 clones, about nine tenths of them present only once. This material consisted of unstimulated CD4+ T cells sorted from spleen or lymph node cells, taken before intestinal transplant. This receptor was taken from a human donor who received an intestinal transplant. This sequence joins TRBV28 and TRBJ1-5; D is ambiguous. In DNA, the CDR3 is TGTGCCAGCAAATTCAGCAATCAGCCCCAGCATTTT. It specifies CASKFSNQPQHF. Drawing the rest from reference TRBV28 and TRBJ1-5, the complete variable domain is DVKVTQSSRYLVKRTGEKVFLECVQDMDHENMFWYRQDPGLGLRLIYFSYDVKMKEKGDIPEGYSVSREKKERFSLILESASTNQTSMYLCASKFSNQPQHFGDGTRLSIL.